One sample yielded the 13 T cell receptor beta chains listed below, sequenced in a study of T cells in Graves' hyperthyroidism and ophthalmopathy. Template material for amplifying TCR beta CDR3 regions consisted of RNA transcripts. TCR CDR3 underwent first-round RT-PCR with the HTBI primer set. TCRdb redid the calling of the multiplex PCR reads with MiXCR, one entry per CDR3 protein. The sample has 330,000 or so distinct CDR3 sequences, approximately 18% seen once. Sequenced: blood. Every receptor here comes from a man aged 50 to 59 with Graves' ophthalmopathy.

CDR3 region: CASSLTGQGAKNIQYF. Here the CDR3 DNA reads TGCGCCAGCAGCTTGACTGGACAGGGAGCCAAAAACATTCAGTACTTC. The V call is TRBV5-1, the J call TRBJ2-4; 8 bases fit TRBD1. The V gene's germline CDR1 is SGHRS and CDR2 YFSETQ. The CDR3 spans 16 residues. V dropped 1 base and J dropped 0; count of bases not matched to a gene: 3.

The CDR3 DNA sequence: TGTGCCTCAGAGGACAAGACCTACGAGCAGTACTTC. This gives the protein CASEDKTYEQYF. The chain joins TRBV30 to TRBJ2-7, with a weak D call TRBD1 (5 bases). Per germline, CDR1 GTSNPN and CDR2 SVGIG (reference sequence). This CDR3 has 12 residues. Trimming left V 7 bases short and J 2 bases short, with 12 bases between.

On this clonotype: A much larger clone lies one base from this, so it may be a read error. The J gene is TRBJ1-1, the V gene TRBV7-6; D gene unclear. CDR1 is SGHVS, CDR2 FNYEAQ, per germline. CDR3 length equals 12 residues. The CDR3 sequence: CAGSLDRNEAFF. The CDR3 DNA reads as TGTGCCGGCAGCTTAGACCGCAATGAAGCTTTCTTT. Using reference TRBV7-6 and TRBJ1-1 for the parts outside the CDR3, the full variable domain is GAGVSQSPRYKVTKRGQDVALRCDPISGHVSLYWYRQALGQGPEFLTYFNYEAQQDKSGLPNDRFSAERPEGSISTLTIQRTEQRDSAMYRCAGSLDRNEAFFGQGTRLTVV.

The V call is TRBV7-2, the J call TRBJ1-1; a possible D gene is TRBD1 (6 bases). Trimming pared 3 bases from V and 0 bases from J, leaving 11 bases between. Germline V gene lookup returns CDR1 SGHTA and CDR2 FQGNSA. The length of the CDR3 is 15 residues. In DNA, the CDR3 is TGTGCCAGCAGCTTGTCCCAGGGGATGAACACTGAAGCTTTCTTT. Amino acids: CASSLSQGMNTEAFF. Drawing the rest from reference TRBV7-2 and TRBJ1-1, the complete variable domain is GAGVSQSPSNKVTEKGKDVELRCDPISGHTALYWYRQSLGQGLEFLIYFQGNSAPDKSGLPSDRFSAERTGGSVSTLTIQRTQQEDSAVYLCASSLSQGMNTEAFFGQGTRLTVV.

This clonotype was seen repeatedly, ten times or more. This rearrangement joins TRBV28 to TRBJ2-3, with TRBD2 as a possible D gene (6 bases). V was clipped by 6 bases and J by 5 bases, with 9 bases between them. The CDR3 totals 12 residues. Germline CDR1 reads MDHEN; CDR2 reads SYDVKM. The CDR3 coding sequence is TGTGCCAGCAGGGCGGGACTAGATACGCAGTATTTT. Translation gives CASRAGLDTQYF.

This clonotype was seen repeatedly, ten times or more. The chain has TRBV6-1 and TRBJ2-2; TRBD2 agrees at 8 bases. Trimming removed 4 bases from V and 7 bases from J; junction bases left unmatched: 8. Germline-derived CDR1 and CDR2 are MNHNS and SASEGT. The CDR3 totals 15 residues. CDR3 loop: CASSGPAGVVGELFF. The CDR3 DNA sequence: TGTGCCAGCAGTGGGCCAGCGGGAGTGGTCGGGGAGCTGTTTTTT.

In this sample, this clonotype turned up many times. The chain employs TRBV28 and TRBJ1-5; weak D call: TRBD1 (5 bases). Between the trimmed V and J ends, which lost 5 bases and 11 bases, there was a span of 16 bases. Per the germline V gene, CDR1 is MDHEN and CDR2 is SYDVKM. This CDR3 is built from 13 residues. The CDR3 DNA follows: TGTGCCAGCAGTAGCGGTGGGGCGTGGGCCCAGCATTTT. It is translated as CASSSGGAWAQHF.

This clonotype was seen ten or more times. The CDR3 coding sequence is TGCAGTGCTAGACTAGCGGGAAGATACAATGAGCAGTTCTTC. It specifies CSARLAGRYNEQFF. The chain carries TRBV20-1 and TRBJ2-1; 9 bases map to TRBD2. V lost 2 bases and J lost 4; bases outside the gene matches: 3. CDR3 length equals 14 residues. Germline CDR1 is DFQATT and CDR2 is SNEGSKA (reference sequence).

Many counts were recorded for this clonotype. V is TRBV11-3 and J is TRBJ2-1; a possible D gene is TRBD1 (7 bases). CDR3 length: 13 residues. Per germline, CDR1 SGHNT and CDR2 YENEEA. The V end was cut by 10 bases, the J end by 5 bases, with 15 bases between. The CDR3 nucleotides are TGTGCCACGTCCAGGGGGGCAAACAATGAGCAGTTCTTC. Its translation is CATSRGANNEQFF.

This chain links TRBV28 with TRBJ1-2; D might be TRBD1 (5 bases). V was shortened by 8 bases and J by 4 bases, with 14 bases between the two germline ends. This CDR3 has 13 residues. From germline, CDR1 is MDHEN and CDR2 SYDVKM. The CDR3 loop is CASGAAKVYGYTF. The CDR3 region has the DNA TGTGCCAGCGGGGCAGCGAAGGTCTATGGCTACACCTTC.

This clonotype was observed many times. The rearrangement joins TRBV11-1 to TRBJ2-1; tentatively, D is TRBD2 (6 bases). The CDR3 runs to 15 residues. CDR1 SGHAT and CDR2 FQDESV come from the germline V gene (reference sequence). Trimming shortened V by 3 bases and J by 4 bases, and 13 bases separated the two germline ends. DNA of the CDR3: TGTGCCAGCAGCTTTTTTCGGGAGTCTTACAATGAGCAGTTCTTC. Translating it yields CASSFFRESYNEQFF.

Ten or more counts support this clonotype. The CDR3 spells CATVDRYNTEAFF. CDR3 DNA: TGTGCCACCGTTGACAGATACAACACTGAAGCTTTCTTT. The chain is built from TRBV24-1 and TRBJ1-1; TRBD1 is a possible D gene (5 bases). The CDR3 covers 13 residues. Germline assignment: CDR1 KGHDR and CDR2 SFDVKD. Trimming removed 9 bases at V and 2 bases at J, with 12 bases between.

This clonotype was detected only a few times. V and J are TRBV7-2 and TRBJ2-7, with a weak D call TRBD2 (6 bases). There are 14 residues in the CDR3. V was clipped by 6 bases and J by 0 bases, with 12 bases between them. Germline V gene lookup returns CDR1 SGHTA and CDR2 FQGNSA. In DNA form, the CDR3 reads TGTGCCAGCAGTAGCGGATATAGCTCCTACGAGCAGTACTTC. This sequence encodes CASSSGYSSYEQYF.